This T cell receptor beta chain was obtained from a study of blood T cell repertoires in COVID-19. Study at large: There were acute and convalescent COVID-19 samples, and they came from the United States, Italy and Spain. In each case, the material was cDNA or gDNA derived from T cells, B-cell-depleted T cells, or PBMCs.

In the authors' workflow: Estimates of nucleated cell counts were drawn from the amplification of reference gene primers. Measured with immunoSEQ multiplex PCR; TCRdb has only the in-frame clones, and not every one. That table supplies the V and J calls and clone size; D and trimming were determined from the DNA. The sample holds around 200,000 clones; around four fifths are singletons and the top ten take roughly 8%. Deletions cut 4 bases from V and 2 bases from J, with 16 bases between. Per the germline V gene, CDR1 is PRHDT and CDR2 is FYEKMQ (reference sequence). The CDR3 totals 16 residues. The V gene is TRBV13, the J gene TRBJ2-3; D may be TRBD1 (8 bases). The sample comprised peripheral blood. The receptor was isolated from a woman in her forties or fifties with acute or convalescent COVID-19. In nucleotides, the CDR3 is TGTGCCAGCAGCTCAGCGGGACAGGCCTACACAGATACGCAGTATTTT. Translating it yields CASSSAGQAYTDTQYF.